The 3 T cell receptor beta chains below come from one sample, sequenced in a study of blood T cell repertoires in COVID-19. The assay was immunoSEQ multiplex PCR, and TCRdb's table has in-frame clones only and misses some. Altogether 350,000 to 400,000 clones are present, approximately 90% being singletons, with the ten largest covering 0.7% to 0.95%. The source material was PBMCs or T cells enriched from blood (not recorded which). These receptors came from a woman aged 40 to 49 who had been exposed to COVID-19.

V gene TRBV11-1 combines with J gene TRBJ1-3, with 7 bases that match TRBD1. CDR1 and CDR2 (germline): SGHAT, FQDESV (reference sequence). This CDR3 is built from 16 residues. The V and J ends lost 5 bases and 0 bases, in that order; junction bases with no gene match: 7. The CDR3 sequence is CASSPRQGTSGNTIYF. DNA of the CDR3: TGTGCCAGCAGCCCGAGACAGGGAACCTCTGGAAACACCATATATTTT.

The V call is TRBV9, the J call TRBJ2-1, with 8 bases matching TRBD2. The V segment lost 4 bases and the J segment 5 bases; nucleotides outside the gene matches: 14. This CDR3 has 17 amino acids. Germline V gene lookup returns CDR1 SGDLS and CDR2 YYNGEE. The CDR3 nucleotides read TGTGCCAGCAGCCCGAGTGCTGGCGGGGGGACCCACAATGAGCAGTTCTTC. Its translation is CASSPSAGGGTHNEQFF.

The V call is TRBV30, the J call TRBJ1-2; D uncertain. Per germline, CDR1 GTSNPN and CDR2 SVGIG (reference sequence). The CDR3 is made up of 16 amino acids. The V and J ends lost 3 bases and 3 bases respectively, with 20 bases between them. The CDR3 sequence: CAWRLTRDPRDYGYTF. The CDR3, as DNA: TGTGCCTGGAGGCTTACCCGGGATCCTCGGGACTATGGCTACACCTTC.